This entry lists 19 T cell receptor beta chains sequenced from one sample in a study of T cells after posttransplantation cyclophosphamide. Some clones are missing from TCRdb's copy, which holds only in-frame ones; the method was immunoSEQ multiplex PCR. The data show fewer than 35,000 clones, with none appearing a single time. The sample was PBMCs. The receptors shown here come from a woman in her twenties or thirties in good health and a related stem cell transplant donor.

This clone came up many times. The genes are TRBV5-5 and TRBJ1-2; the D gene is possibly TRBD1 (6 bases). Looked up from germline, CDR1 is SGHKS and CDR2 is YYEKEE (reference sequence). This CDR3 region has 13 residues. V lost 4 bases, J lost 8 bases, and 15 bases lay in between. DNA for the CDR3: TGTGCCAGCAGCCCAGGGGACCCGTCGGGCTACACCTTC. This gives the protein CASSPGDPSGYTF. Complete variable domain (other parts from reference TRBV5-5 and TRBJ1-2): DAGVTQSPTHLIKTRGQQVTLRCSPISGHKSVSWYQQVLGQGPQFIFQYYEKEERGRGNFPDRFSARQFPNYSSELNVNALLLGDSALYLCASSPGDPSGYTFGSGTRLTVV.

The rearrangement uses TRBV6-1 and TRBJ1-2; D might be TRBD1 (5 bases). Germline-derived CDR1 and CDR2 are MNHNS and SASEGT. This CDR3 is built from 14 residues. The V end was cut by 5 bases, the J end by 2 bases, with 12 bases between. For the CDR3, the DNA is TGTGCCAGCAGTCCAGACAGTTGGAACTATGGCTACACCTTC. The encoded protein is CASSPDSWNYGYTF.

This clone was observed many times. The genes are TRBV6-2 or TRBV6-3 and TRBJ2-5; TRBD2 is a possible D gene (5 bases). V dropped 8 bases and J dropped 5 bases, with 15 bases sitting between them. CDR1 and CDR2 (germline): MNHEY, SVGEGT. CDR3 length equals 13 residues. The CDR3 sequence is CASSEVATETQYF. In nucleotides, the CDR3 is TGTGCCAGCTCCGAGGTAGCGACGGAGACCCAGTACTTC.

The chain uses TRBV29-1 and TRBJ1-2; perhaps TRBD1 as D (5 bases). The CDR3 runs to 14 residues. V lost 1 base, J lost 5 bases, and 14 bases lay in between. CDR1 is SQVTM, CDR2 ANQGSEA, per germline. Here the CDR3 reads CSVEGGASRYGYTF. DNA for the CDR3: TGCAGCGTTGAAGGAGGGGCAAGTAGGTATGGCTACACCTTC.

This clone was observed at least ten times. This rearrangement joins TRBV6-2 or TRBV6-3 to TRBJ1-1; no clear D. Deletions cut 4 bases from V and 0 bases from J, with 9 bases between. The length of the CDR3 is 14 residues. Germline values: CDR1 MNHEY, CDR2 SVGEGT. The CDR3 here is CASSSPGMNTEAFF. CDR3 DNA sequence: TGTGCCAGCAGTTCCCCGGGGATGAACACTGAAGCTTTCTTT.

This clone has a count of ten or more. The chain combines TRBV28 with TRBJ1-2; TRBD1 might be the D (5 bases). The CDR3 is 15 amino acids. Trimming pared 5 bases from V and 0 bases from J, leaving 13 bases between. CDR1 is MDHEN, CDR2 SYDVKM, per germline. In nucleotides, the CDR3 is TGTGCCAGCAGTCCCTTACAGGTAGCTAACTATGGCTACACCTTC. This sequence encodes CASSPLQVANYGYTF.

This clone was observed at least ten times. The chain couples TRBV12-3 or TRBV12-4 to TRBJ2-7; 8 nucleotides line up with TRBD1. The trim removed 6 bases at V and 2 bases at J, leaving 9 bases unmatched. The CDR3 runs to 15 residues. CDR3 in amino acids: CASSQDRGDTYEQYF. The CDR3 bases are TGTGCCAGCAGCCAAGACAGGGGCGATACCTACGAGCAGTACTTC.

This clone occurred many times. The chain couples TRBV19 to TRBJ2-7, with D possibly matching TRBD1 (6 bases). V was shortened by 3 bases and J by 1 base, with 13 bases between the two germline ends. Looked up from germline, CDR1 is LNHDA and CDR2 is SQIVND (reference sequence). This CDR3 region has 15 residues. Written as DNA, the CDR3 is TGTGCCAGTAGTATCACCGCAGGGGAGTCCTACGAGCAGTACTTC. Translation: CASSITAGESYEQYF. The full variable domain, rest sourced from reference TRBV19 and TRBJ2-7, is DGGITQSPKYLFRKEGQNVTLSCEQNLNHDAMYWYRQDPGQGLRLIYYSQIVNDFQKGDIAEGYSVSREKKESFPLTVTSAQKNPTAFYLCASSITAGESYEQYFGPGTRLTVT.

Many counts were recorded for this clone. This rearrangement joins TRBV12-3 or TRBV12-4 to TRBJ2-2; D ambiguous. The CDR3 spans 13 residues. The germline V and J ends were trimmed by 6 bases and 1 base, with 6 bases remaining between them. CDR3 bases: TGTGCCAGCAGGCGACAGAACACCGGGGAGCTGTTTTTT. Protein: CASRRQNTGELFF.

This clone was detected many times. This chain uses TRBV28 with TRBJ1-1; TRBD1 might be the D (5 bases). Deletions cut 3 bases from V and 0 bases from J, with 5 bases between. The CDR3 spans 13 residues. Per germline, CDR1 MDHEN and CDR2 SYDVKM. The CDR3 loop reads CASSFRVNTEAFF. The DNA of the CDR3 is TGTGCCAGCAGTTTCAGGGTGAACACTGAAGCTTTCTTT.

The table lists this clone with many counts. The CDR3 sequence is CASSSRTSGVYEQYF. Written as DNA, the CDR3 is TGTGCCAGCAGCTCACGGACTAGCGGGGTCTACGAGCAGTACTTC. The chain has TRBV4-2 and TRBJ2-7; 12 nucleotides agree with TRBD2. The CDR3 is made up of 15 amino acids. The V gene end was trimmed by 5 bases and the J gene end by 3 bases; junction bases not matched to a gene: 5. Germline loops: CDR1 LGHNA, CDR2 YNFKEQ.

This clone was recorded many times. The V gene is TRBV5-1, the J gene TRBJ2-1; 8 bases map to TRBD2. The CDR3 is made up of 17 amino acids. Germline-derived CDR1 and CDR2 are SGHRS and YFSETQ. V lost 0 bases, J lost 0 bases, and 5 bases stayed unmatched. The CDR3: CASSLETAGVSYNEQFF. CDR3 nucleotides: TGCGCCAGCAGCTTGGAGACAGCGGGGGTCTCCTACAATGAGCAGTTCTTC.

This clone was observed at least ten times. The chain couples TRBV19 to TRBJ2-4, with D perhaps matching TRBD1 (6 bases). CDR1 is LNHDA and CDR2 is SQIVND in the germline V gene (reference sequence). V gave up 6 bases and J gave up 0 bases, with 15 bases separating them. This CDR3 has 16 amino acids. This chain's CDR3 is CASSRDRSIAKNIQYF. Here the CDR3 DNA reads TGTGCCAGTAGCCGAGACAGGTCGATAGCCAAAAACATTCAGTACTTC.

This clone was seen many times. The V call is TRBV12-3 or TRBV12-4, the J call TRBJ1-1; D might be TRBD1 (5 bases). Trimming took off 8 bases at V and 5 bases at J, with 15 bases between the two ends. The CDR3 runs to 13 residues. The CDR3 reads CASWGGFGTEAFF. The CDR3 DNA is TGTGCCAGCTGGGGGGGATTTGGTACTGAAGCTTTCTTT.

V usage is TRBV6-5 and J usage is TRBJ1-5; the match to TRBD1 covers 8 bases. The CDR3 is 15 residues long. V shed 2 bases and J 7 bases; nucleotides not matched to a gene: 7. Germline values: CDR1 MNHEY, CDR2 SVGAGI. For the CDR3, the DNA is TGTGCCAGCAGTTACGCGAGGACAGGGCGCCAGCCCCAGCATTTT. It codes for CASSYARTGRQPQHF.

Many counts were recorded for this clone. The chain is built from TRBV15 and TRBJ1-1, with 11 bases lining up with TRBD1. Germline CDR1 is LNHNV and CDR2 is YYDKDF (reference sequence). This CDR3 comprises 16 residues. V lost 2 bases to trimming and J lost 6 bases; unmatched junction nucleotides: 8. The CDR3 nucleotides read TGTGCCACCAGCAGACGCGGACAGGGGGCGCGACCTGAAGCTTTCTTT. Translating gives CATSRRGQGARPEAFF.

V and J are TRBV7-8 and TRBJ2-3, with 11 bases identical to TRBD2. Germline V gene sequence: CDR1 SGHVS, CDR2 FQNEAQ. V was clipped by 7 bases and J by 2 bases; unmatched bases: 5. This CDR3 region has 15 residues. The CDR3 reads CASTLAGGTTDTQYF. The CDR3, as DNA: TGTGCCAGCACCCTAGCGGGGGGTACCACAGATACGCAGTATTTT.

V usage is TRBV28 and J usage is TRBJ2-3; a weak D match, TRBD1 (5 bases). The CDR3 extends over 15 amino acids. Trimming took off 0 bases at V and 0 bases at J, with 7 bases between the two ends. Germline CDR1 is MDHEN and CDR2 is SYDVKM. This CDR3 reads CASSLWAGSTDTQYF. In DNA, the CDR3 is TGTGCCAGCAGTTTATGGGCAGGGAGCACAGATACGCAGTATTTT.

This clone was detected many times. V is TRBV7-2 and J is TRBJ1-6; the match to TRBD1 covers 9 bases. V shed 3 bases, J shed 14 bases, and the junction held 5 bases outside the gene matches. Germline values: CDR1 SGHTA, CDR2 FQGNSA. The CDR3 loop spans 13 amino acids. The CDR3 region has the DNA TGTGCCAGCAGCTTGGGACAGGGTCGAGCCCTCCACTTT. This translates into CASSLGQGRALHF. The entire variable domain, with the rest obtained from reference TRBV7-2 and TRBJ1-6, is as follows: GAGVSQSPSNKVTEKGKDVELRCDPISGHTALYWYRQSLGQGLEFLIYFQGNSAPDKSGLPSDRFSAERTGGSVSTLTIQRTQQEDSAVYLCASSLGQGRALHFGNGTRLTVT.